The rows below give T cell receptor beta chains drawn from one sample of a study of T cells after yellow fever vaccination. A single record per CDR3 protein comes from TCRdb applying MiXCR to the 5' RACE reads. The data contain around 340,000 distinct CDR3 sequences, 8.7% of them singletons. Here the sequenced sample was PBMCs, taken on the day of the first yellow fever vaccination. These receptor sequences come from a man younger than 35 who received the YFV17D yellow fever vaccine. CDR3s include the opening cysteine and the closing phenylalanine or tryptophan. The order of the fields is CDR3 DNA, CDR3 protein, clone size, D gene, J gene, V gene. A D gene is named only where the DNA matches it firmly. Some rows mark clone size as missing; the rest say once, few, many or name a class of expanded clone.

TGTGCCAGCAGTTTAATGGGCTCTGGGGCCAACGTCCTGACTTTC,CASSLMGSGANVLTF,many,NA,TRBJ2-6,TRBV12-3/TRBV12-4
TGCAGTGCTAAAGACAGCAATCAGCCCCAGCATTTT,CSAKDSNQPQHF,few,NA,TRBJ1-5,TRBV20-1
TGTGCCAGCAGCGTACTAGCGGGGGGAGTCACAGATACGCAGTATTTT,CASSVLAGGVTDTQYF,NA,TRBD2,TRBJ2-3,TRBV7-6
TGTGCCAGCAGTTACTCCCCCAACTCCTACAATGAGCAGTTCTTC,CASSYSPNSYNEQFF,NA,NA,TRBJ2-1,TRBV6-5
TGCAGCGTTGAAACTTACTTCTACAGGGGTACTGGGGAGCTGTTTTTT,CSVETYFYRGTGELFF,NA,TRBD1,TRBJ2-2,TRBV29-1
TGTGCCAGTACGGTGGGCCCGGAAGCTTTCTTT,CASTVGPEAFF,few,NA,TRBJ1-1,TRBV19
TGTGCCAGCAGTCCAAGGGGGGGGGTTAACTACAATGAGCAGTTCTTC,CASSPRGGVNYNEQFF,few,NA,TRBJ2-1,TRBV12-3/TRBV12-4
TGCGCCAGCAGCCACCAGACTAGCGGGTCCTACAATGAGCAGTTCTTC,CASSHQTSGSYNEQFF,NA,TRBD2,TRBJ2-1,TRBV4-3
TGTGCCAGCAGCCGCGGGCCGGAGGGAATGTCCTACAATGAGCAGTTCTTC,CASSRGPEGMSYNEQFF,many,NA,TRBJ2-1,TRBV14
TGCGCCAGCAGCCGAGGAACAGGGGGGACCTATAATTCACCCCTCCACTTT,CASSRGTGGTYNSPLHF,NA,TRBD1,TRBJ1-6,TRBV5-1
TGTGCCAGGCCGGGACTAGACTATGGTGCGCAGTATTTT,CARPGLDYGAQYF,many,TRBD2,TRBJ2-3,TRBV25-1
TGTGCCAGCACCTTGGGACAGGGGATGCGTGGCTACACCTTC,CASTLGQGMRGYTF,few,TRBD1,TRBJ1-2,TRBV3-1
TGTGCCTGGAGTTCTTCGCCCGCGACCCAGTACTTC,CAWSSSPATQYF,NA,NA,TRBJ2-5,TRBV30
TGTGCCAGCAGTGAAGGGACTAGACTTGGGAAGACCCAGTACTTC,CASSEGTRLGKTQYF,NA,TRBD2,TRBJ2-5,TRBV2
TGCAGTGCCGACATCGGGGGGGCGACCTACAATGAGCAGTTCTTC,CSADIGGATYNEQFF,few,TRBD2,TRBJ2-1,TRBV20-1
TGTGCCAGCAGTTCGTGCCGACAGGCCCATCAGCCCCAGCATTTT,CASSSCRQAHQPQHF,NA,NA,TRBJ1-5,TRBV12-3/TRBV12-4
TGTGCCTGGAGTAGGGAAGGAGGATACGGGGAGCTGTTTTTT,CAWSREGGYGELFF,few,NA,TRBJ2-2,TRBV30
TGCGCCAGCAGCCACTCTCCCGGGACAGGGGACGAGCAGTACTTC,CASSHSPGTGDEQYF,NA,TRBD1,TRBJ2-7,TRBV4-1
TGTGCCATCCCTCCGAACCTAGTGAGATTTCCCGGGGAGCTGTTTTTT,CAIPPNLVRFPGELFF,few,NA,TRBJ2-2,TRBV12-3/TRBV12-4
TGTGCCAGCAGCCAGGTCACCGGAGATACGCAGTATTTT,CASSQVTGDTQYF,many,NA,TRBJ2-3,TRBV4-2